Below, 19 T cell receptor beta chains from the same sample are listed, as sequenced in a study of identical twins. TCRdb reprocessed the 5' RACE reads with MiXCR, giving one entry per CDR3 protein. The sample has fewer than 250,000 distinct CDR3 sequences, about 7.5% seen once. This sample also appeared in a second study, on yellow fever vaccine responses in identical twins.

Sequencing was done on a sample of memory (CD45RO+) T cells sorted from blood. These TCRs come from a young woman in good health.

This clonotype was counted many times. This chain joins TRBV12-3 or TRBV12-4 and TRBJ2-3; D is possibly TRBD2 (6 bases). The V and J ends lost 6 bases and 1 base respectively, with 17 bases between them. The CDR3 has 16 residues. The CDR3 bases are TGTGCCAGCAGCCCGCCGGGGGTGGTAGGCACAGATACGCAGTATTTT. Translated: CASSPPGVVGTDTQYF.

This clonotype is judged medium-sized. The rearrangement links TRBV20-1 to TRBJ1-1; perhaps TRBD1 as D (5 bases). The ends were cut back, 6 bases at V and 5 bases at J, with 13 bases in the middle. Germline CDR1 is DFQATT and CDR2 is SNEGSKA (reference sequence). CDR3 size: 12 residues. This CDR3 is CSAKTGETEAFF. DNA for the CDR3: TGCAGTGCCAAGACGGGGGAAACTGAAGCTTTCTTT.

This clonotype was counted a few times. This chain links TRBV7-2 with TRBJ2-4; 9 bases agree with TRBD1. This CDR3 contains 15 residues. V shed 4 bases, J shed 5 bases, and the junction held 6 bases outside the gene matches. Germline lookup yields CDR1 SGHTA and CDR2 FQGNSA. This CDR3 reads CASSSRQGGENIQYF. The CDR3 DNA is TGTGCCAGCAGCTCCCGACAGGGGGGAGAAAACATTCAGTACTTC.

This clonotype was observed a few times. The genes are TRBV10-2 and TRBJ2-7; 8 nucleotides match TRBD1. CDR3 length: 13 residues. Germline V gene data show CDR1 as WSHSY and CDR2 as SAAADI. V shed 7 bases, J shed 6 bases, and the junction held 8 bases outside the gene matches. In DNA, the CDR3 is TGCGCCAGCAAGATGGGCAGGGGGCGCGAGCAGTACTTC. Translation gives CASKMGRGREQYF.

The V and J genes are TRBV5-1 and TRBJ2-7, with D perhaps matching TRBD1 (6 bases). The CDR3 is 13 residues long. Trimming left V 0 bases short and J 6 bases short, with 10 bases between. Germline CDR1 is SGHRS and CDR2 is YFSETQ. Here the CDR3 reads CASSLAQGTEQYF. CDR3 sequence (DNA): TGCGCCAGCAGCTTGGCCCAGGGGACCGAGCAGTACTTC.

This clonotype was seen many times. This rearrangement joins TRBV24-1 to TRBJ2-2; maybe TRBD1 (6 bases). V was pared by 4 bases and J by 4 bases, with 15 bases between. Germline lookup yields CDR1 KGHDR and CDR2 SFDVKD. CDR3 size: 16 residues. Here the CDR3 DNA reads TGTGCCACCAGTGACCTAGGGAACAGGGCCACCGGGGAGCTGTTTTTT. Protein: CATSDLGNRATGELFF.

The table lists this clonotype with a few counts. The V and J genes are TRBV7-2 and TRBJ2-1; D not certain. Trimming pared 2 bases from V and 7 bases from J, leaving 9 bases between. This CDR3 region has 13 residues. Germline V gene sequence: CDR1 SGHTA, CDR2 FQGNSA. CDR3 amino acids: CASSLRNGNEQFF. The CDR3 DNA reads TGTGCCAGCAGCTTACGAAACGGGAATGAGCAGTTCTTC. Filled out from reference TRBV7-2 and TRBJ2-1, the complete variable domain reads GAGVSQSPSNKVTEKGKDVELRCDPISGHTALYWYRQSLGQGLEFLIYFQGNSAPDKSGLPSDRFSAERTGGSVSTLTIQRTQQEDSAVYLCASSLRNGNEQFFGPGTRLTVL.

The J gene is TRBJ2-1, the V gene TRBV20-1; weak D call: TRBD2 (6 bases). V dropped 4 bases and J dropped 11 bases, with 27 bases sitting between them. This CDR3 comprises 16 residues. From germline, CDR1 is DFQATT and CDR2 SNEGSKA (reference sequence). The CDR3 DNA is TGCAGTGCTACTTTCAGGACGGGGGACGTCGGCGGAAAGCAGTTCTTC. This codes for CSATFRTGDVGGKQFF.

This clonotype turned up a few times. The rearrangement joins TRBV21-1 to TRBJ2-3; the table names TRBD2, a call not compared with the DNA. TRBV21-1 is reported as a pseudogene. The CDR3 sequence is 15 residues long. The CDR3 reads CASSDRDLPQDTQYF. For the CDR3, the DNA is TGTGCCAGCAGCGACCGGGACCTCCCCCAGGATACGCAGTATTTT.

A few counts support this clonotype. This sequence joins TRBV2 and TRBJ1-5, with D perhaps TRBD1 (6 bases). The ends were cut back, 4 bases at V and 15 bases at J, with 16 bases in the middle. Per germline, CDR1 SNHLY and CDR2 FYNNEI. The CDR3 contains 12 residues. CDR3 nucleotide sequence: TGTGCCAGCAGTGGGTTGGGGGGGGCAAGGCATTTT. The encoded protein is CASSGLGGARHF.

This clonotype was counted many times. The genes are TRBV15 and TRBJ1-2, with 9 bases lining up with TRBD1. V shed 5 bases and J 6 bases; nucleotides not matched to a gene: 1. Germline lookup yields CDR1 LNHNV and CDR2 YYDKDF (reference sequence). CDR3 length: 12 amino acids. The CDR3 region has the DNA TGTGCCACCAGCCGACAGGGGGATGGCTACACCTTC. It specifies CATSRQGDGYTF.

V is TRBV7-2 and J is TRBJ2-5; TRBD1 matches at 8 bases. Germline lookup yields CDR1 SGHTA and CDR2 FQGNSA. The CDR3 totals 15 residues. The V segment lost 3 bases and the J segment 2 bases; nucleotides outside the gene matches: 5. The CDR3 DNA is TGTGCCAGCAGCTTCAGACAGGGGACTCAAGAGACCCAGTACTTC. Translated: CASSFRQGTQETQYF. Full variable domain (rest looked up from reference TRBV7-2 and TRBJ2-5): GAGVSQSPSNKVTEKGKDVELRCDPISGHTALYWYRQSLGQGLEFLIYFQGNSAPDKSGLPSDRFSAERTGGSVSTLTIQRTQQEDSAVYLCASSFRQGTQETQYFGPGTRLLVL.

This clonotype was observed a few times. This chain joins TRBV28 and TRBJ2-1; tentatively, D is TRBD1 or TRBD2 (6 bases each). The V and J ends lost 6 bases and 0 bases respectively, with 18 bases between them. The CDR3 runs to 17 residues. Per the germline V gene, CDR1 is MDHEN and CDR2 is SYDVKM. The CDR3 nucleotides are TGTGCCAGCAGAGGGGGGACAACAGGCAGCTCCTACAATGAGCAGTTCTTC. Translated: CASRGGTTGSSYNEQFF.

This clonotype has only a few counts. The chain recombines TRBV18 with TRBJ2-3; maybe TRBD2 (6 bases). CDR1 is KGHSH, CDR2 LQKENI, per germline. V was clipped by 1 base and J by 2 bases, with 13 bases between them. The CDR3 is 16 amino acids. The CDR3 is CASSPRPGLLTDTQYF. The DNA of the CDR3 is TGTGCCAGCTCACCACGCCCGGGACTCCTCACAGATACGCAGTATTTT.

This clonotype was seen at least ten times. V usage is TRBV5-1 and J usage is TRBJ2-3; D is ambiguous. CDR1 and CDR2 (germline): SGHRS, YFSETQ. V gave up 4 bases and J gave up 0 bases, with 12 bases separating them. This CDR3 is built from 15 residues. Written as DNA, the CDR3 is TGCGCCAGCAGCCCGGACGGGTATAGCACAGATACGCAGTATTTT. Encoded protein: CASSPDGYSTDTQYF.

This clonotype has more than one count but fewer than ten. This chain joins TRBV20-1 and TRBJ2-5, with a weak D call TRBD2 (6 bases). The CDR3 totals 14 residues. With 6 bases removed from V and 5 bases from J, the gap between germline ends came to 19 bases. CDR1 is DFQATT and CDR2 is SNEGSKA in the germline V gene (reference sequence). The CDR3 protein is CSASGTSVLETQYF. CDR3 in DNA: TGCAGTGCGTCCGGGACTTCCGTCCTGGAGACCCAGTACTTC.

V usage is TRBV20-1 and J usage is TRBJ2-2; 10 bases map to TRBD2. V was clipped by 8 bases and J by 4 bases; unmatched bases: 10. CDR1 and CDR2 from the germline V gene are DFQATT and SNEGSKA (reference sequence). The CDR3 contains 15 residues. The DNA of the CDR3 is TGCAGTCTACAACCCGGGACTAGCGCCACCGGGGAGCTGTTTTTT. This gives the protein CSLQPGTSATGELFF.

This clonotype was detected many times. The DNA of the CDR3 is TGCGCCAGCAGTGAGTCGACTAGCGGGGGCAATGAGCAGTTCTTC. Its translation is CASSESTSGGNEQFF. The chain joins TRBV10-1 to TRBJ2-1; TRBD2 aligns across 12 bases. The V segment lost 0 bases and the J segment 6 bases; nucleotides outside the gene matches: 0. CDR3 length equals 15 residues. The V gene's germline CDR1 is WNHNN and CDR2 SYGVQD (reference sequence).

The chain carries TRBV30 and TRBJ2-1, with 10 bases that match TRBD2. The CDR3 covers 16 residues. Germline V gene lookup returns CDR1 GTSNPN and CDR2 SVGIG (reference sequence). With V trimmed by 0 bases and J by 1 base, 3 bases remained unmatched. CDR3: CAWSVSGRASYNEQFF. For the CDR3, the DNA is TGTGCCTGGAGTGTAAGCGGGAGGGCTTCCTACAATGAGCAGTTCTTC.